This T cell receptor beta chain derives from a study of PD-1 blockade in classical Hodgkin lymphoma. Overall study: The nivolumab dose that patients received was 3 mg/kg, given intravenously every 2 weeks.

Study observations and caveats: Reported findings placed baseline TCR diversity lower in newly diagnosed patients (compared with healthy donors). The study found complete responders had baseline diversity similar to newly diagnosed patients. TCR diversity in CD4+, not CD8+, cells rose significantly by C4D1.

Trimming took 6 bases from V and 4 from J, leaving 11 bases between them. The V gene's germline CDR1 is MNHEY and CDR2 SMNVEV (reference sequence). This CDR3 contains 13 residues. All trial patients relapsed after autologous stem cell transplantation. This table comes from immunoSEQ multiplex PCR, and its TCRdb copy is limited to in-frame clones, with some not included. The profile shows approximately 61,000 clones, 80% to 90% of them singletons. For this clone: The antigen is unknown.

The TCR originated in a human donor with classical Hodgkin lymphoma. Sequencing was performed on peripheral blood mononuclear cells (PBMCs), taken at baseline. The chain combines TRBV27 with TRBJ2-3; D is undetermined. CDR3 residues: CASRKFSSDTQYF. The CDR3 nucleotides read TGTGCCAGCAGGAAATTCAGTTCAGATACGCAGTATTTT.